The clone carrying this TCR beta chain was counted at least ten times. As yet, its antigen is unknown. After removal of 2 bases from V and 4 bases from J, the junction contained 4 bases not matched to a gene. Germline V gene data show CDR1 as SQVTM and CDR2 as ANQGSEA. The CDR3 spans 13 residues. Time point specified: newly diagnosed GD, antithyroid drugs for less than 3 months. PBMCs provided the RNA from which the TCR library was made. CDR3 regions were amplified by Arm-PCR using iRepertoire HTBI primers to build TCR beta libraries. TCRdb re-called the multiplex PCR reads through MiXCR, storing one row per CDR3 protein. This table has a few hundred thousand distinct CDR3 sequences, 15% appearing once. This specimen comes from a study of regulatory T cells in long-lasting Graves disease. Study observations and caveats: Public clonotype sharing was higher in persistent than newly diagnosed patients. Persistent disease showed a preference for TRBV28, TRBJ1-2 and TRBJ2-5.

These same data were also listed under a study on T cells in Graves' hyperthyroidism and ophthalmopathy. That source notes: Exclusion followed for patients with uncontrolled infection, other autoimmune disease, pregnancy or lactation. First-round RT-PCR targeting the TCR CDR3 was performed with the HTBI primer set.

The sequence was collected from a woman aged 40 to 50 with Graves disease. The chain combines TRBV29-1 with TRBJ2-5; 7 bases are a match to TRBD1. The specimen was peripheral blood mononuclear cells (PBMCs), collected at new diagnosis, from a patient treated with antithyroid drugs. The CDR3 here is CSVELNRGETQYF. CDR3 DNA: TGCAGCGTTGAATTAAACAGGGGAGAGACCCAGTACTTC.